This TCR beta chain was recorded in a study of vaccination effects on CD4 cells after COVID-19. On the study more broadly: The two convalescent patients provided samples 16 days and one week before vaccination. General study results and limits: Marked clonal contraction was seen late after vaccination (in both infection- and vaccine-induced clones).

The table came from immunoSEQ multiplex PCR; TCRdb's copy has only in-frame clones and leaves some out. This table has about 33,000 clones, around 72% appearing once. Before sequencing took place, the ViraFEST assay used viral peptide pools to expand antigen-specific CD4+ T cells. After about 10 days in culture, the CD4+ T cells were isolated. A positive SARS-CoV-2 PCR test fell between March and December 2020. Wells containing two million PBMC each were cultured with around 9.1 IU/ml IL-2 and 7.5 to 10 ug/ml peptides. Cultures got half-medium changes with IL-2 on days 3 and 7. Germline loops: CDR1 LNHDA, CDR2 SQIVND (reference sequence). The V and J ends lost 1 base and 0 bases respectively, with 9 bases between them. The CDR3 has 16 residues. Comments on this clone: Its specificity is unknown.

The chain has TRBV19 and TRBJ2-2; no clear D gene. This material consisted of CD4+ T cells from PBMCs cultured with HCoV-NL63 spike peptides, taken before COVID-19 vaccination. This clonotype originated in a human donor who had a prior SARS-CoV-2 infection. Here the CDR3 DNA reads TGTGCCAGTAGTATAGGACACCATTCGAACACCGGGGAGCTGTTTTTT. Protein sequence: CASSIGHHSNTGELFF.